Below are 27 T cell receptor beta chains sequenced from a single sample in a study of blood T cells in healthy people across ages (dated by TCRdb to the mid-2010s). The receptor library was made with 5' RACE. The instrument given in TCRdb is Illumina HiSeq 2500. The second PCR ran for roughly 6 to 11 cycles and used a J-beta primer mix along with a sample-barcoded 5' primer. Using fastp at Q25 and MiXCR, TCRdb reprocessed the public reads and kept productive beta chains. Every CDR3 protein is listed once, alongside the most common genes and DNA of its rows. In this sample the table shows some 1.6 million distinct CDR3 sequences, about 35% of which occur a single time. The ten largest clones represent approximately 10% of the sample. The specimen was blood. The receptors were sampled from a woman between 25 and 40 years old in good health.

The V gene is TRBV20-1, the J gene TRBJ2-7; 9 positions agree with TRBD2. The CDR3 spans 15 residues. Germline lookup yields CDR1 DFQATT and CDR2 SNEGSKA (reference sequence). Unmatched junction bases numbered 4, after V lost 0 bases and J lost 1 base. The CDR3 DNA sequence: TGCAGTGCTAGAGATTCTAGCGGGACTTCCTACGAGCAGTACTTC. It translates to CSARDSSGTSYEQYF.

This clonotype was seen only a few times. The chain couples TRBV10-3 to TRBJ2-1, with no clear D. Per germline, CDR1 ENHRY and CDR2 SYGVKD. Trimming left V 10 bases short and J 9 bases short, with 13 bases between. CDR3 size: 11 residues. The CDR3 spells CATWALGEQFF. The CDR3 bases are TGTGCCACGTGGGCGTTGGGTGAGCAGTTCTTC.

The chain carries TRBV19 and TRBJ2-5, with D perhaps matching TRBD2 (6 bases). The J call is in doubt because the DNA end fits TRBJ2-7 better. The germline gives CDR1 LNHDA, CDR2 SQIVND (reference sequence). CDR3 length: 13 residues. The CDR3 loop is CASSIIGGYEQYF. CDR3 nucleotide sequence: TGTGCCAGTAGTATTATCGGGGGCTACGAGCAGTACTTC.

The V call is TRBV28, the J call TRBJ2-3, with D possibly TRBD2 on 5 matching bases. This CDR3 comprises 15 residues. V was shortened by 6 bases and J by 2 bases, with 15 bases between the two germline ends. Germline lookup yields CDR1 MDHEN and CDR2 SYDVKM. The CDR3 reads CASSRADRNTDTQYF. The DNA for the CDR3 is TGTGCCAGCAGCCGAGCGGATCGAAACACAGATACGCAGTATTTT.

A word on this clonotype: The junction departs from the called germline gene at one end, perhaps through a read error. The V call is TRBV7-2, the J call TRBJ1-5; TRBD1 might be the D (5 bases). This CDR3 is 15 amino acids long. Germline-derived CDR1 and CDR2 are SGHTA and FQGNSA. The CDR3 coding sequence is TGTGCCAGCACCTTAGGTCGGGGCAGCAATCAGCCCCAGCATTTT. Its protein is CASTLGRGSNQPQHF.

This chain connects TRBV6-1 to TRBJ1-1; D gene uncertain. The CDR3 has 13 residues. Trimming removed 4 bases at V and 3 bases at J, with 9 bases between. From germline, CDR1 is MNHNS and CDR2 SASEGT. CDR3 nucleotide sequence: TGTGCCAGCAGTGTGTACATTTACACTGAAGCTTTCTTT. Translated, it gives CASSVYIYTEAFF.

This chain connects TRBV4-1 to TRBJ2-5, with 9 bases that match TRBD2. The CDR3 contains 17 residues. With 1 base clipped from V and 0 bases from J, the junction kept 6 bases outside the gene matches. Germline-derived CDR1 and CDR2 are MGHRA and YSYEKL. The CDR3 region is CASSQVLAGPYQETQYF. The CDR3 DNA follows: TGCGCCAGCAGCCAAGTTCTAGCGGGACCGTACCAAGAGACCCAGTACTTC.

This clonotype was seen only a few times. The rearrangement uses TRBV6-1 and TRBJ1-2; tentatively, D is TRBD1 (6 bases). From germline, CDR1 is MNHNS and CDR2 SASEGT. V was shortened by 7 bases and J by 8 bases, with 20 bases between the two germline ends. The CDR3 sequence is 14 residues long. CDR3 sequence (DNA): TGTGCCAGCACCCCGAGGGACGGGGGCTGGGGCTACACCTTC. Amino acids: CASTPRDGGWGYTF.

This rearrangement joins TRBV20-1 to TRBJ2-3, with D hard to call. Germline CDR1 and CDR2: DFQATT and SNEGSKA (reference sequence). The CDR3 has 12 amino acids. V lost 2 bases to trimming and J lost 2 bases, with 5 bases between them. CDR3 region: CSARSDTDTQYF. As DNA, the CDR3 is TGCAGTGCTAGAAGCGACACAGATACGCAGTATTTT.

The chain links TRBV12-5 to TRBJ1-2; 7 nucleotides match TRBD1. This CDR3 has 16 residues. Germline V gene data show CDR1 as LGHNT and CDR2 as FRNRAP. J gave up 5 bases and V 0 bases, and 9 bases lay outside the gene matches. CDR3 protein: CASGLVNGLTGYGYTF. In nucleotides, the CDR3 is TGTGCTAGTGGTTTGGTAAATGGATTGACAGGGTATGGCTACACCTTC. The whole variable domain, filled in from reference TRBV12-5 and TRBJ1-2, reads DARVTQTPRHKVTEMGQEVTMRCQPILGHNTVFWYRQTMMQGLELLAYFRNRAPLDDSGMPKDRFSAEMPDATLATLKIQPSEPRDSAVYFCASGLVNGLTGYGYTFGSGTRLTVV.

The genes are TRBV11-2 and TRBJ2-1; the D call may be TRBD1 or TRBD2 (5 bases each). V was shortened by 0 bases and J by 7 bases, with 19 bases between the two germline ends. Germline V CDR1 and CDR2: SGHAT, FQNNGV. CDR3 length: 17 amino acids. CDR3 amino acids: CASSLDPGEGRVNEQFF. The CDR3 coding sequence is TGTGCCAGCAGCTTAGATCCAGGTGAGGGCAGGGTGAATGAGCAGTTCTTC.

This clonotype occurred a few times. The CDR3 loop reads CASSPYPGIEGAFRHEQYF. CDR3 DNA: TGTGCCAGCTCCCCGTACCCTGGGATCGAGGGGGCCTTTCGGCACGAGCAGTACTTC. This chain connects TRBV18 to TRBJ2-7, with TRBD1 matching 7 bases. The V gene end was trimmed by 6 bases and the J gene end by 5 bases; junction bases not matched to a gene: 25. The CDR3 runs to 19 residues. Germline CDR1 is KGHSH and CDR2 is LQKENI. Full variable domain (rest looked up from reference TRBV18 and TRBJ2-7): NAGVMQNPRHLVRRRGQEARLRCSPMKGHSHVYWYRQLPEEGLKFMVYLQKENIIDESGMPKERFSAEFPKEGPSILRIQQVVRGDSAAYFCASSPYPGIEGAFRHEQYFGPGTRLTVT.

The chain uses TRBV3-1 and TRBJ2-1; D is possibly TRBD1 or TRBD2 (6 bases each). The CDR3 has 16 amino acids. Trimming stripped 0 bases from V and 5 bases from J, with 14 bases between. Germline values: CDR1 LGHDT, CDR2 YNNKEL (reference sequence). The CDR3 region is CASSQEIWGANNEQFF. The CDR3 nucleotides are TGTGCCAGCAGCCAAGAAATATGGGGGGCCAACAATGAGCAGTTCTTC.

The rearrangement uses TRBV5-1 and TRBJ2-5; D remains unclear. With 5 bases removed from V and 5 bases from J, the gap between germline ends came to 19 bases. Germline assignment: CDR1 SGHRS and CDR2 YFSETQ. The CDR3 length is 15 residues. CDR3 nucleotides: TGCGCCAGCAGTCATCCGGAAGGGCGTCTGGAGACCCAGTACTTC. This encodes CASSHPEGRLETQYF.

This clonotype occurred a few times. The V and J genes are TRBV4-2 and TRBJ2-4; possible D gene TRBD1, 6 bases. The CDR3 length is 16 residues. Trimming shortened V by 2 bases and J by 1 base, and 12 bases separated the two germline ends. CDR1 is LGHNA, CDR2 YNFKEQ, per germline. In DNA form, the CDR3 reads TGTGCCAGCAGCCAAACCAGGGGTGAGGCCAAAAACATTCAGTACTTC. This translates into CASSQTRGEAKNIQYF.

This clonotype was recorded at least ten times. This chain links TRBV30 with TRBJ2-2, with 7 positions matching TRBD1. Germline-derived CDR1 and CDR2 are GTSNPN and SVGIG (reference sequence). The V and J ends lost 1 base and 0 bases, in that order; junction bases with no gene match: 8. The CDR3 sequence is 17 residues long. The CDR3 nucleotides read TGTGCCTGGAGTGGACGACAGGGACGATCGAACACCGGGGAGCTGTTTTTT. It codes for CAWSGRQGRSNTGELFF.

In its sample, this clonotype was seen a few times. The chain is built from TRBV7-6 and TRBJ2-1; TRBD1 matches 7 bases. The trim removed 0 bases at V and 6 bases at J, leaving 17 bases unmatched. The CDR3 is 19 residues long. The germline gives CDR1 SGHVS, CDR2 FNYEAQ. CDR3 sequence reads: CASSLAGSFDRVKRNEQFF. The CDR3 nucleotides are TGTGCCAGCAGCTTAGCGGGGTCTTTTGACAGGGTCAAGCGCAATGAGCAGTTCTTC.

This clonotype has a handful of counts. The CDR3 protein is CASSLAGTRSEQYF. The CDR3 DNA reads TGCGCCAGCAGCTTGGCCGGGACTAGAAGCGAGCAGTACTTC. The genes are TRBV5-1 and TRBJ2-7; 8 nucleotides match TRBD2. Per the germline V gene, CDR1 is SGHRS and CDR2 is YFSETQ. This CDR3 region has 14 residues. With V trimmed by 0 bases and J by 6 bases, 5 bases remained unmatched.

This chain uses TRBV20-1 with TRBJ2-1; 9 positions match TRBD1. CDR1 and CDR2 (germline): DFQATT, SNEGSKA (reference sequence). There are 16 residues in the CDR3. Trimming at V came to 0 bases and at J to 6 bases, leaving 9 bases not matched to a gene. CDR3 DNA sequence: TGCAGTGCTAGAGACACAGGGGGCCCCGGGGGCAATGAGCAGTTCTTC. It codes for CSARDTGGPGGNEQFF.

The rearrangement joins TRBV5-5 to TRBJ2-3; D is perhaps TRBD2 (6 bases). This CDR3 has 14 residues. CDR1 and CDR2 from the germline V gene are SGHKS and YYEKEE (reference sequence). Trimming took off 4 bases at V and 2 bases at J, with 11 bases between the two ends. The CDR3 coding sequence is TGTGCCAGCAGCAGGACGGACTACACAGATACGCAGTATTTT. Protein product: CASSRTDYTDTQYF.

The sample holds one count of this clonotype. This chain links TRBV9 with TRBJ2-3; 10 bases map to TRBD2. After removal of 3 bases from V and 6 bases from J, the junction contained 7 bases not matched to a gene. The germline V gene encodes CDR1 SGDLS and CDR2 YYNGEE. This CDR3 is 15 amino acids long. This chain's CDR3 is CASSDGLAEGDTQYF. The CDR3 region has the DNA TGTGCCAGCAGCGATGGACTAGCGGAGGGTGATACGCAGTATTTT. Full variable domain (remainder filled in from reference TRBV9 and TRBJ2-3): DSGVTQTPKHLITATGQRVTLRCSPRSGDLSVYWYQQSLDQGLQFLIQYYNGEERAKGNILERFSAQQFPDLHSELNLSSLELGDSALYFCASSDGLAEGDTQYFGPGTRLTVL.

The rearrangement links TRBV20-1 to TRBJ2-7, with D perhaps TRBD1 (8 bases). Germline V gives CDR1 DFQATT, CDR2 SNEGSKA (reference sequence). The CDR3 is made up of 14 amino acids. V lost 6 bases, J lost 3 bases, and 18 bases lay in between. The CDR3 nucleotides are TGCAGTGCCGGACAGGGTGGGGACTACTACGAGCAGTACTTC. Amino acids: CSAGQGGDYYEQYF.

The V gene is TRBV10-1, the J gene TRBJ2-1; tentatively, D is TRBD2 (7 bases). Trimming pared 3 bases from V and 7 bases from J, leaving 19 bases between. CDR3 length equals 16 residues. The germline gives CDR1 WNHNN, CDR2 SYGVQD (reference sequence). The DNA for the CDR3 is TGCGCCAGCAGTGATTTCTTGGCGGGGGCTAGGAATGAGCAGTTCTTC. It encodes CASSDFLAGARNEQFF.

The genes are TRBV7-9 and TRBJ1-3; D is undetermined. The V end lost 5 bases, the J end lost 0 bases, and 17 bases lay between the germline ends. The CDR3 totals 17 residues. Germline V gene data show CDR1 as SEHNR and CDR2 as FQNEAQ (reference sequence). The CDR3 region is CASSTKATLNSGNTIYF. DNA of the CDR3: TGTGCCAGCAGCACCAAGGCGACACTCAACTCTGGAAACACCATATATTTT. The complete variable domain, with remaining parts taken from reference TRBV7-9 and TRBJ1-3, reads DTGVSQNPRHKITKRGQNVTFRCDPISEHNRLYWYRQTLGQGPEFLTYFQNEAQLEKSRLLSDRFSAERPKGSFSTLEIQRTEQGDSAMYLCASSTKATLNSGNTIYFGEGSWLTVV.

This clonotype was counted only a few times. The chain recombines TRBV7-2 with TRBJ2-7; no reliable D call. The CDR3 runs 14 residues. CDR1 SGHTA and CDR2 FQGNSA come from the germline V gene. V shed 1 base and J shed 6 bases, with 13 bases lying between them. The DNA for the CDR3 is TGTGCCAGCAGCTTAGGAACAGTCCTGGCCGAGCAGTACTTC. Translating gives CASSLGTVLAEQYF. Full variable domain (remainder filled in from reference TRBV7-2 and TRBJ2-7): GAGVSQSPSNKVTEKGKDVELRCDPISGHTALYWYRQSLGQGLEFLIYFQGNSAPDKSGLPSDRFSAERTGGSVSTLTIQRTQQEDSAVYLCASSLGTVLAEQYFGPGTRLTVT.

The rearrangement uses TRBV29-1 and TRBJ2-1; 7 bases match TRBD2. Germline trimming cut 7 bases from V and 4 bases from J; bases unmatched to any gene: 13. The CDR3 spans 15 residues. CDR1 and CDR2 (germline): SQVTM, ANQGSEA. CDR3 in DNA: TGCAGCGCCCAGTTGCGGGAGAGGGTGTACAATGAGCAGTTCTTC. Residues: CSAQLRERVYNEQFF.

This clonotype turned up a few times. The gene calls are TRBV29-1 and TRBJ2-1; 8 nucleotides align to TRBD2. Germline-derived CDR1 and CDR2 are SQVTM and ANQGSEA. Trimming removed 2 bases from V and 0 bases from J; junction bases left unmatched: 6. The CDR3 is 16 residues long. CDR3 nucleotides: TGCAGCGTTGAACGTGGACTAGCAGTCTCCTACAATGAGCAGTTCTTC. Its translation: CSVERGLAVSYNEQFF.